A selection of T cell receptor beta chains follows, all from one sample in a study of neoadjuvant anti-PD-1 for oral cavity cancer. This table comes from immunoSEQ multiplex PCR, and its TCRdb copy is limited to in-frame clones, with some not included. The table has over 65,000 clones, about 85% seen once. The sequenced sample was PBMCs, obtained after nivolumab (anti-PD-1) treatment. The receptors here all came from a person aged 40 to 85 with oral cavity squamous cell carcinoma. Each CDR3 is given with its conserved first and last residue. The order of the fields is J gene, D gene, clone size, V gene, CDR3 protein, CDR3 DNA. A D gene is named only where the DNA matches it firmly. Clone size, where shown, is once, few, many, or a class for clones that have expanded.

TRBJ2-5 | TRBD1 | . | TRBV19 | CASARGQVETQYF | TGTGCCAGTGCCAGGGGGCAGGTGGAGACCCAGTACTTC
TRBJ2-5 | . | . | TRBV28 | CASSTHRRGRETQYF | TGTGCCAGCAGTACCCACAGGAGGGGACGGGAGACCCAGTACTTC
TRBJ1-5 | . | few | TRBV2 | CASSVQDNQPQHF | TGTGCCAGCAGTGTCCAGGATAATCAGCCCCAGCATTTT
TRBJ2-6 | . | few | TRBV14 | CASSQVVGANVLTF | TGTGCCAGCAGCCAAGTTGTCGGGGCCAACGTCCTGACTTTC
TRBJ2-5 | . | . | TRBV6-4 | CASSDPKGVYQETQYF | TGTGCCAGCAGTGACCCCAAGGGCGTTTACCAAGAGACCCAGTACTTC
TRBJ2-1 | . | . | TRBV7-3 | CASSLVGSASNEQFF | TGTGCCAGCAGCTTAGTGGGCTCCGCTAGTAATGAGCAGTTCTTC
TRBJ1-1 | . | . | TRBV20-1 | CSAVGGTEAFF | TGCAGTGCTGTAGGAGGGACTGAAGCTTTCTTT
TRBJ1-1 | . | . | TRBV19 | CASSAREMNTEAFF | TGTGCCAGTAGCGCGAGAGAGATGAACACTGAAGCTTTCTTT
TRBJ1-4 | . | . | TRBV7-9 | CASSGEARLFF | TGTGCCAGCAGCGGGGAAGCGAGACTGTTTTTT
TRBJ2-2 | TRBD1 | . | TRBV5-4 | CASSRTGTGELFF | TGTGCCAGCAGTAGGACAGGGACCGGGGAGCTGTTTTTT
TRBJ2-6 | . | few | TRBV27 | CASSFASGANVLTF | TGTGCCAGCAGTTTCGCCTCTGGGGCCAACGTCCTGACTTTC
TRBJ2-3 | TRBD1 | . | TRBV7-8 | CASSEQGLNYGADTQYF | TGTGCCAGCAGCGAACAGGGGCTGAACTATGGGGCAGATACGCAGTATTTT
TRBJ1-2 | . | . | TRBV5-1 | CASSLGAGVVYGYTF | TGCGCCAGCAGCTTGGGTGCAGGGGTTGTCTATGGCTACACCTTC
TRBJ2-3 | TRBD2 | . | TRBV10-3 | CAISERAGAPDTQYF | TGTGCCATCAGTGAGCGAGCGGGAGCTCCCGATACGCAGTATTTT
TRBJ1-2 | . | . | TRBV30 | CAWSDGPVLGGYTF | TGTGCCTGGAGCGACGGACCGGTCCTCGGTGGCTACACCTTC
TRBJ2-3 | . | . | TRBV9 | CASSVGPDTDTQYF | TGTGCCAGCAGCGTAGGGCCCGATACAGATACGCAGTATTTT
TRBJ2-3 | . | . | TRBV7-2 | CASSARDNTDTQYF | TGTGCCAGCAGCGCAAGGGACAACACAGATACGCAGTATTTT
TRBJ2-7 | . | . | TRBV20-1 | CSAPDPYEQYF | TGCAGTGCTCCGGACCCCTACGAGCAGTACTTC
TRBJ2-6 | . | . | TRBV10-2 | CASSRQSTSSGANVLTF | TGCGCCAGCAGTCGGCAGTCTACAAGCTCTGGGGCCAACGTCCTGACTTTC
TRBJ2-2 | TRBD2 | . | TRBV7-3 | CASSLKGLAGANTGELFF | TGTGCCAGCAGCTTAAAGGGACTAGCGGGCGCGAACACCGGGGAGCTGTTTTTT
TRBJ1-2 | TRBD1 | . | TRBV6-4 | CASRPGQGGSGYTF | TGTGCCAGCAGACCGGGACAGGGAGGCAGTGGCTACACCTTC
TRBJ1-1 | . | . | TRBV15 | CATSGRLLIGMNTEAFF | TGTGCCACCAGCGGACGACTACTCATCGGAATGAACACTGAAGCTTTCTTT
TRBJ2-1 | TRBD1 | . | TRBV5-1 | CASSRGRTGGGDEQFF | TGCGCCAGCAGCAGGGGCCGGACAGGGGGTGGCGATGAGCAGTTCTTC
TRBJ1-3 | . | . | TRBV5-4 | CASSLGVSGNTIYF | TGTGCCAGCAGCTTGGGGGTCTCTGGAAACACCATATATTTT
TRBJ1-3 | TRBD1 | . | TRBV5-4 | CASSKGQGRDTIYF | TGTGCCAGCAGCAAAGGACAGGGTCGGGACACCATATATTTT
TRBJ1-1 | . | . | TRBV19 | CASSITPGVAFF | TGTGCCAGTAGTATAACGCCGGGGGTGGCTTTCTTT
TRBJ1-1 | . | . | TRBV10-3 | CAISVEGFTLNTEAFF | TGTGCCATCAGTGTAGAGGGGTTCACCTTGAACACTGAAGCTTTCTTT
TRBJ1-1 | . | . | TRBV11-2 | CASSLVSTEAFF | TGTGCCAGCAGCTTAGTAAGCACTGAAGCTTTCTTT
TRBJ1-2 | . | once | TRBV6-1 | CASSDPGWEDGYGYTF | TGTGCCAGCAGTGACCCGGGGTGGGAAGATGGCTATGGCTACACCTTC
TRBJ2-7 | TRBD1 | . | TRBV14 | CASSLSYRGEQYF | TGTGCCAGCAGCCTTTCTTACAGGGGCGAGCAGTACTTC
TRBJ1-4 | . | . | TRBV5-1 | CASSPREWGATEKLFF | TGCGCCAGCAGCCCTCGGGAATGGGGGGCTACTGAAAAACTGTTTTTT
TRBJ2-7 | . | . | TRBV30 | CAWREDTYEQYF | TGTGCCTGGAGGGAGGACACCTACGAGCAGTACTTC
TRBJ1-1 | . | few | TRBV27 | CASSLSLGPKNTEAFF | TGTGCCAGCAGTTTATCGTTAGGACCGAAGAACACTGAAGCTTTCTTT
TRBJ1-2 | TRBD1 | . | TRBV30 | CAWRKGDRVKGYTF | TGTGCCTGGAGGAAGGGGGACAGGGTGAAGGGCTACACCTTC
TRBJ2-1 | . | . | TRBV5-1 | CASSLIRENEQFF | TGCGCCAGCAGCTTGATAAGGGAGAATGAGCAGTTCTTC
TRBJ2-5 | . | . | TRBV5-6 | CASSSQETQYF | TGTGCCAGCAGCTCACAAGAGACCCAGTACTTC
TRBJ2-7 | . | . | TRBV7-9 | CASSLADLEQYF | TGTGCCAGCAGCTTAGCGGACCTCGAGCAGTACTTC
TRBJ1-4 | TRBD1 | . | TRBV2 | CANGQGGEKLFF | TGTGCCAATGGACAGGGAGGCGAAAAACTGTTTTTT
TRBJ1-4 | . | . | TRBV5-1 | CASSLDTGTGEKLFF | TGCGCCAGCAGCTTGGACACGGGAACAGGAGAAAAACTGTTTTTT
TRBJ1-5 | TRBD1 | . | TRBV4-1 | CASSQGQNLNQPQHF | TGCGCCAGCAGCCAGGGACAGAACTTAAATCAGCCCCAGCATTTT
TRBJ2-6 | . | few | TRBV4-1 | CASSQDTVSVGTF | TGCGCCAGCAGCCAAGATACAGTTTCCGTCGGAACTTTC
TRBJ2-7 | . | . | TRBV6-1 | CASTAAPIYEQYF | TGTGCCAGCACTGCGGCCCCAATCTACGAGCAGTACTTC
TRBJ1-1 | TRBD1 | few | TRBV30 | CAWSVPGQGEESTEAFF | TGTGCCTGGAGTGTACCGGGACAGGGAGAAGAGAGCACTGAAGCTTTCTTT
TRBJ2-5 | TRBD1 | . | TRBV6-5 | CASSPSNRGWETQYF | TGTGCCAGCAGTCCATCTAACAGGGGGTGGGAGACCCAGTACTTC
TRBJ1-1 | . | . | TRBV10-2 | CASSHSLQPRQLDTEAFF | TGCGCCAGCAGCCACTCCCTACAGCCCCGGCAGTTGGACACTGAAGCTTTCTTT
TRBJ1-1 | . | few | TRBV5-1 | CASSLDDTEAFF | TGCGCCAGCAGCTTAGACGACACTGAAGCTTTCTTT
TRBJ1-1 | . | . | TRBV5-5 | CASSLDPMNTEAFF | TGTGCCAGCAGCTTGGACCCCATGAACACTGAAGCTTTCTTT
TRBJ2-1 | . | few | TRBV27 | CASSSGSGRENEQFF | TGTGCCAGCAGTTCCGGGTCTGGGAGAGAGAATGAGCAGTTCTTC
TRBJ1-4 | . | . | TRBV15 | CATSHEDVSTNEKLFF | TGTGCCACCAGCCATGAGGACGTTTCAACTAATGAAAAACTGTTTTTT
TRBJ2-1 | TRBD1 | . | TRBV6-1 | CASSETGGYNEQFF | TGTGCCAGCAGTGAGACAGGGGGCTACAATGAGCAGTTCTTC
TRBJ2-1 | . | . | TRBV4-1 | CASSQDPSNNEQFF | TGCGCCAGCAGCCAAGATCCCTCTAACAATGAGCAGTTCTTC
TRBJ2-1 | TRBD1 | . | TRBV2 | CASNLLTGGNEQFF | TGTGCCAGCAACCTCTTAACAGGGGGCAATGAGCAGTTCTTC
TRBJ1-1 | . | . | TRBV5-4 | CASSPFVGDTEAFF | TGTGCCAGCAGCCCTTTCGTGGGGGACACTGAAGCTTTCTTT
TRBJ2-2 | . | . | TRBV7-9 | CASSLGAGELFF | TGTGCCAGCAGCTTGGGTGCCGGGGAGCTGTTTTTT
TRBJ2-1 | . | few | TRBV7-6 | CASSLATLNEQFF | TGTGCCAGCAGCTTAGCCACCTTAAATGAGCAGTTCTTC
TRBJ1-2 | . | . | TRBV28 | CASSSPYGYTF | TGTGCCAGCAGTTCGCCTTATGGCTACACCTTC
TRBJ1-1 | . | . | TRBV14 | CASSLGQGWTEAFF | TGTGCCAGCAGCCTAGGGCAGGGCTGGACTGAAGCTTTCTTT
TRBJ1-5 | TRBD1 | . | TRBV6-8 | CASRLYRGTPEHDNQPQHF | TGTGCCAGCAGGTTATACAGGGGGACCCCGGAACATGACAATCAGCCCCAGCATTTT
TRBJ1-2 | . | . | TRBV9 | CASSVEENYGYTF | TGTGCCAGCAGCGTAGAGGAAAACTATGGCTACACCTTC